The source of this TCR beta chain is a study of vaccination effects on CD4 cells after COVID-19. Overall study findings and caveats: The study found that only 1 of 255 vaccine-induced clones from healthy vaccinees cross-reacted with common cold coronaviruses. Clones induced by infection and by vaccine showed marked clonal contraction late after vaccination. Researchers reported few convalescent patients and no early post-infection timepoints in the study.

Here immunoSEQ multiplex PCR was the method, and the copy in TCRdb shows in-frame clones only, minus some. The profile shows 25,000 to 35,000 clones, about 73% of them singletons. Of note for this clone: Its antigen is still unknown.

Before sequencing took place, the ViraFEST assay used viral peptide pools to expand antigen-specific CD4+ T cells. On approximately day 9 of culture, CD4+ T cells were separated out. It was two doses of either the BNT162b2 or mRNA-1273 vaccine that participants received. None of the vaccinated had previously contracted SARS-CoV-2, and their nucleocapsid antibodies tested negative. The sequence was obtained from a human donor who received a COVID-19 vaccine. The sequenced sample was CD4+ T cells from PBMCs cultured with HCoV-NL63 spike peptides, obtained after COVID-19 vaccination.

Here the CDR3 DNA reads TGCGCCAGCAGCCAGGGTCCGAGACAGGGCAACTATGGCTACACCTTC. This translates into CASSQGPRQGNYGYTF. The genes are TRBV4-1 and TRBJ1-2; 7 bases fit TRBD1. CDR1 is MGHRA and CDR2 is YSYEKL in the germline V gene. The CDR3 runs 16 residues. Trimming at V came to 3 bases and at J to 2 bases, leaving 9 bases not matched to a gene.